Below are 15 T cell receptor beta chains sequenced from a single sample in a study of CD8 T cells in Susac syndrome. An input of 0.5 to 1 ug of RNA was subjected to reverse transcription using random hexamers. A single record per CDR3 protein comes from TCRdb applying MiXCR to the immunoSEQ multiplex PCR reads. The sample gives 160,000 or so distinct CDR3 sequences, about 94% of which show up once; 0.21% is in the top ten. Material for sequencing was CD8+ T cells from PBMCs. Source of these receptors: a human donor with multiple sclerosis.

This chain joins TRBV2 and TRBJ1-6; D may be TRBD1 (6 bases). V lost 2 bases and J 9 bases, leaving 11 bases between the germline ends. The CDR3 sequence is 14 residues long. Germline V lookup: CDR1 SNHLY, CDR2 FYNNEI. In DNA, the CDR3 is TGTGCCAGCAGTGAAAGTGGGGGGGCTTCACCCCTCCACTTT. Translated: CASSESGGASPLHF.

A single count supports this clonotype. V is TRBV9 and J is TRBJ1-5, with 7 bases that match TRBD1. The CDR3 runs 13 residues. V lost 5 bases and J lost 7; bases outside the gene matches: 6. CDR1 and CDR2 (germline): SGDLS, YYNGEE. The CDR3 nucleotides read TGTGCCAGCAGTACAGGGGACAGACAGCCCCAGCATTTT. Encoded protein: CASSTGDRQPQHF.

The chain couples TRBV19 to TRBJ1-6; tentatively, D is TRBD1 (5 bases). From germline, CDR1 is LNHDA and CDR2 SQIVND (reference sequence). V was trimmed by 4 bases and J by 12 bases, leaving 22 bases between them. The CDR3 sequence is 16 residues long. CDR3 in amino acids: CASSKGSGLGSLPLHF. The CDR3 DNA reads as TGTGCCAGTAGTAAGGGGAGTGGACTGGGCTCTTTACCCCTCCACTTT. The full variable domain, rest sourced from reference TRBV19 and TRBJ1-6, is DGGITQSPKYLFRKEGQNVTLSCEQNLNHDAMYWYRQDPGQGLRLIYYSQIVNDFQKGDIAEGYSVSREKKESFPLTVTSAQKNPTAFYLCASSKGSGLGSLPLHFGNGTRLTVT.

The sample holds one count of this clonotype. The chain joins TRBV5-4 to TRBJ2-6; tentatively, D is TRBD1 (5 bases). V dropped 2 bases and J dropped 4 bases, with 10 bases sitting between them. The CDR3 sequence is 15 residues long. The germline V gene encodes CDR1 SGHNT and CDR2 YYREEE (reference sequence). For the CDR3, the DNA is TGTGCCAGCAGCTTCCAGGGTGCCGGGGCCAACGTCCTGACTTTC. Its protein is CASSFQGAGANVLTF.

The rearrangement joins TRBV15 to TRBJ2-7, with a tentative D call TRBD2 (5 bases). The CDR3 has 13 residues. V was pared by 8 bases and J by 1 base, with 12 bases between. Germline V gives CDR1 LNHNV, CDR2 YYDKDF (reference sequence). The CDR3: CATGEGRSYEQYF. The CDR3 DNA reads TGTGCCACCGGAGAGGGCAGGTCCTACGAGCAGTACTTC.

The CDR3 is CAWSGPSGGAGPYNEQFF. CDR3 nucleotide sequence: TGTGCCTGGAGTGGGCCTAGCGGGGGGGCCGGACCCTACAATGAGCAGTTCTTC. V and J are TRBV30 and TRBJ2-1, with 12 bases aligning to TRBD2. Unmatched junction bases numbered 9, after V lost 1 base and J lost 2 bases. The CDR3 consists of 18 residues. From germline, CDR1 is GTSNPN and CDR2 SVGIG (reference sequence).

This rearrangement joins TRBV9 to TRBJ1-2, with TRBD1 matching 7 bases. Germline CDR1 is SGDLS and CDR2 is YYNGEE. Trimming cost V 3 bases and J 7 bases; bases outside gene matches: 12. The CDR3 loop spans 15 amino acids. The CDR3 region has the DNA TGTGCCAGCAGCGCTCCGTCCGGGACAGTCTTTGGCTACACCTTC. It translates to CASSAPSGTVFGYTF.

This rearrangement joins TRBV28 to TRBJ2-3; no reliable D call. The germline V gene encodes CDR1 MDHEN and CDR2 SYDVKM. V lost 7 bases and J lost 0, with 17 bases in between. There are 16 residues in the CDR3. The CDR3, as DNA: TGTGCCAGCACCGAATGGTTAGGGCCCAGCACAGATACGCAGTATTTT. It translates to CASTEWLGPSTDTQYF.

This clonotype was counted once. V is TRBV9 and J is TRBJ2-7; TRBD2 matches at 10 bases. The ends lost 4 bases at V and 2 bases at J; junction bases unmatched: 3. From germline, CDR1 is SGDLS and CDR2 YYNGEE. The CDR3 has 14 amino acids. The chain's CDR3 is CASSLLAGAYEQYF. Written as DNA, the CDR3 is TGTGCCAGCAGCCTCCTAGCGGGGGCCTACGAGCAGTACTTC. The full variable domain, in which reference TRBV9 and TRBJ2-7 provide the parts outside the CDR3, is DSGVTQTPKHLITATGQRVTLRCSPRSGDLSVYWYQQSLDQGLQFLIQYYNGEERAKGNILERFSAQQFPDLHSELNLSSLELGDSALYFCASSLLAGAYEQYFGPGTRLTVT.

The chain couples TRBV11-2 to TRBJ2-7; no firm D call. CDR3 length equals 15 residues. Germline-derived CDR1 and CDR2 are SGHAT and FQNNGV. The ends were cut back, 0 bases at V and 3 bases at J, with 12 bases in the middle. The CDR3 region is CASSLDGVRNYEQYF. CDR3 nucleotide sequence: TGTGCCAGCAGCTTAGATGGCGTGAGGAACTACGAGCAGTACTTC.

J is TRBJ1-5 and V is TRBV15; no definite D call. Trimming shortened V by 4 bases and J by 0 bases, and 7 bases separated the two germline ends. The CDR3 runs 14 residues. Germline CDR1 LNHNV, CDR2 YYDKDF (reference sequence). Here the CDR3 reads CATSINLSNQPQHF. CDR3 bases: TGTGCCACCAGCATAAACCTTAGCAATCAGCCCCAGCATTTT. Together with reference TRBV15 and TRBJ1-5, the CDR3 gives the full variable domain: DAMVIQNPRYQVTQFGKPVTLSCSQTLNHNVMYWYQQKSSQAPKLLFHYYDKDFNNEADTPDNFQSRRPNTSFCFLDIRSPGLGDTAMYLCATSINLSNQPQHFGDGTRLSIL.

V and J are TRBV29-1 and TRBJ2-7; no firm D call. Trimming shortened V by 4 bases and J by 0 bases, and 16 bases separated the two germline ends. The germline V gene encodes CDR1 SQVTM and CDR2 ANQGSEA. The CDR3 is 15 amino acids. The CDR3 spells CSVVFGEAGSYEQYF. The CDR3 DNA sequence: TGCAGCGTTGTGTTCGGAGAAGCTGGCTCCTACGAGCAGTACTTC.

The chain has TRBV30 and TRBJ1-1; D may be TRBD1 (5 bases). Trimming took 0 bases from V and 5 from J, leaving 16 bases between them. The CDR3 runs 15 residues. From germline, CDR1 is GTSNPN and CDR2 SVGIG (reference sequence). DNA for the CDR3: TGTGCCTGGAGTGTAATGAAGGGTCAGGGTACTGAAGCTTTCTTT. Translating it yields CAWSVMKGQGTEAFF.

The V call is TRBV27, the J call TRBJ2-2; D may match TRBD1 or TRBD2 (6 bases each). This CDR3 has 13 amino acids. Germline lookup yields CDR1 MNHEY and CDR2 SMNVEV (reference sequence). With 6 bases removed from V and 7 bases from J, the gap between germline ends came to 12 bases. This chain's CDR3 is CASRGGWNGELFF. In nucleotides, the CDR3 is TGTGCCAGCAGAGGGGGGTGGAACGGGGAGCTGTTTTTT.

V gene TRBV19 combines with J gene TRBJ1-2; D unresolved. The CDR3 totals 11 residues. Germline assignment: CDR1 LNHDA and CDR2 SQIVND (reference sequence). Deletions cut 6 bases from V and 8 bases from J, with 10 bases between. The CDR3 loop reads CASRQPLGYTF. CDR3 bases: TGTGCCAGTAGACAGCCCTTAGGCTACACCTTC.